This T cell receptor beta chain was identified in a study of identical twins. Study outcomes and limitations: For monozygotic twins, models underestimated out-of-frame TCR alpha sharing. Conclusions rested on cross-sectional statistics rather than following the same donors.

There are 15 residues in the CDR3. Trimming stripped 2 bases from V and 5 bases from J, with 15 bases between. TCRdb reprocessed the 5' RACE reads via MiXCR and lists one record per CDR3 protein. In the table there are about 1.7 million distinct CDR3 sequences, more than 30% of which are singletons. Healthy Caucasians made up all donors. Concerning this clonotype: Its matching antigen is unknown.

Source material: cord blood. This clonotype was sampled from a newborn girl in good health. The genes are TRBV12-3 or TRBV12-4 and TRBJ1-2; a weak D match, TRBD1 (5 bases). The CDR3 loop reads CASSLSDGAGYGYTF. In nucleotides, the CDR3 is TGTGCCAGCAGTTTATCGGACGGGGCGGGTTATGGCTACACCTTC.